This TCR beta chain is from a study of T cells in Graves' hyperthyroidism and ophthalmopathy. Whole-study results and caveats: Most expanded thyroid clonotypes above 0.001 recurred in blood.

Enrolled ophthalmopathy patients presented with a Clinical Activity Score of at least 3, a NOSPECS grade of at least 4, and disease duration under 3 months. Any patient presenting with uncontrolled infection, other autoimmune disease, pregnancy or lactation was left out. PBMCs were obtained from 10 ml fresh peripheral blood. Researchers amplified the TCR beta CDR3 regions from RNA transcripts. Researchers ran a first-round RT-PCR on the TCR CDR3 using the HTBI primer set. Each CDR3 protein is one row after TCRdb ran MiXCR on the multiplex PCR reads. The sample comprises about 640,000 distinct CDR3 sequences, about 14% of which are singletons, and approximately 13% rests with the top ten. CDR3 size: 16 residues. With 1 base clipped from V and 2 bases from J, the junction kept 5 bases outside the gene matches. Per germline, CDR1 MNHEY and CDR2 SMNVEV (reference sequence). This clonotype has ten or more counts. What it binds is unknown.

The V and J genes are TRBV27 and TRBJ2-1; TRBD2 matches at 7 bases. The clonotype comes from a woman aged 50 to 65 with Graves' ophthalmopathy. Sequences were obtained from blood. The CDR3 DNA reads as TGTGCCAGCAGTTTATTAGGGACTAAAACCTACAATGAGCAGTTCTTC. This codes for CASSLLGTKTYNEQFF.